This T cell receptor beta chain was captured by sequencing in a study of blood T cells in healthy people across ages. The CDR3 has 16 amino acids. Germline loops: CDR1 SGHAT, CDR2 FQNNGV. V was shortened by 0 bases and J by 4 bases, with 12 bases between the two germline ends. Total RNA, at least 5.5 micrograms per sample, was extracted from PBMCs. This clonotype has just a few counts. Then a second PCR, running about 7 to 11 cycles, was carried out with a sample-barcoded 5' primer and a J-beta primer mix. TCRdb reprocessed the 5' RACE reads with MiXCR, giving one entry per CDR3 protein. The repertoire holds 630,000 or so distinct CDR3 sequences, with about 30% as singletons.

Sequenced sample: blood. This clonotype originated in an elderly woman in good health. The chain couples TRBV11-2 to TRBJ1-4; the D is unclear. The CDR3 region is CASSLDPGGFNEKLFF. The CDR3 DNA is TGTGCCAGCAGCTTAGATCCGGGAGGATTTAATGAAAAACTGTTTTTT.